The clone carrying this T cell receptor beta chain was counted a few times. Its target is not known. As TCR cDNA was made by 5'RACE template switching, a universal primer site and UMIs were added. TCRdb analysed the 5' RACE reads with MiXCR anew, one entry per CDR3 protein. The sample contains a few hundred thousand distinct CDR3 sequences, approximately 4% of which appear only once. This sample was included in a study of T cells after yellow fever vaccination. On the study more broadly: The fractions with low cell numbers were processed using SMART-Seq v4 Ultra Low Input.

Broader study findings: Most primary-vaccination clones reappeared after the booster (approximately 96% CD4, about 87% CD8). Overlap between CD4 and CD8 compartments was detected for a small share of clonotypes.

V lost 5 bases, J lost 4 bases, and 10 bases lay in between. The germline CDR1 and CDR2 sequences are SGHRS and YFSETQ. This CDR3 has 13 residues. The J gene is TRBJ2-1, the V gene TRBV5-1; the D is unclear. The sequencing here drew on PBMCs, taken 5 days after the yellow fever booster vaccination. This receptor was obtained from a man aged 18 to 35 who received the YFV17D yellow fever vaccine. The CDR3 nucleotides read TGCGCCAGCAGGTCATCCCAATACAATGAGCAGTTCTTC. Translated, it gives CASRSSQYNEQFF.